The 29 T cell receptor beta chains in this list originate from one sample, sequenced in a study of regulatory T cells in long-lasting Graves disease. Arm-PCR of CDR3 regions and iRepertoire HTBI primers were the basis on which TCR beta libraries were built. TCRdb re-called the multiplex PCR reads with MiXCR, one entry per CDR3 protein. Seen here are some 440,000 distinct CDR3 sequences, 20% observed once, and the top ten hold 7.8%. Noted time point: persistent/refractory GD, antithyroid drugs over 5 years with positive TRAb. Scientists built the TCR library using RNA that was extracted from PBMCs. Sample: peripheral blood mononuclear cells (PBMCs), taken when the disease was refractory, from a patient treated with antithyroid drugs. The receptor set was obtained from a female donor with Graves disease.

V and J are TRBV19 and TRBJ2-2; D gene unclear. V lost 1 base and J 6 bases, leaving 6 bases between the germline ends. Germline V gene data show CDR1 as LNHDA and CDR2 as SQIVND (reference sequence). This CDR3 is built from 13 residues. CDR3: CASSIGRPGELFF. The CDR3 nucleotides read TGTGCCAGTAGTATAGGTCGTCCCGGGGAGCTGTTTTTT.

This clonotype was observed many times. The chain carries TRBV6-5 and TRBJ1-1; no clear D gene. Germline V gives CDR1 MNHEY, CDR2 SVGAGI. V lost 0 bases to trimming and J lost 1 base, with 6 bases between them. The CDR3 covers 14 residues. The CDR3 nucleotides read TGTGCCAGCAGTTACTCGTTGGGGAACACTGAAGCTTTCTTT. This sequence encodes CASSYSLGNTEAFF.

This clonotype was counted ten times or more. The chain joins TRBV28 to TRBJ2-5; D is unclear. This CDR3 comprises 15 residues. Germline assignment: CDR1 MDHEN and CDR2 SYDVKM. Trimming took 2 bases from V and 1 from J, leaving 11 bases between them. The CDR3 here is CASSLRRTAQETQYF. The CDR3, as DNA: TGTGCCAGCAGTTTACGAAGAACAGCCCAAGAGACCCAGTACTTC.

This clonotype has more than one count but fewer than ten. The V call is TRBV30, the J call TRBJ1-3; possible D gene TRBD1, 5 bases. V was clipped by 4 bases and J by 0 bases, with 13 bases between them. The V gene's germline CDR1 is GTSNPN and CDR2 SVGIG (reference sequence). The CDR3 totals 15 residues. CDR3 protein: CAWTGDGNSGNTIYF. The CDR3, as DNA: TGTGCCTGGACTGGGGACGGAAACTCTGGAAACACCATATATTTT.

This clonotype showed up just a few times. V gene TRBV4-1 combines with J gene TRBJ2-7; D is unclear. The germline V gene has CDR1 MGHRA and CDR2 YSYEKL. The V end was cut by 1 base, the J end by 5 bases, with 15 bases between. The CDR3 has 15 residues. For the CDR3, the DNA is TGCGCCAGCAGCCAAGGGACGTCCGTAAACAACGAGCAGTACTTC. This sequence encodes CASSQGTSVNNEQYF.

This clonotype has a count of ten or more. This rearrangement joins TRBV5-6 to TRBJ2-2, with D hard to call. The V end was cut by 4 bases, the J end by 3 bases, with 16 bases between. CDR1 and CDR2 (germline): SGHDT, YYEEEE. The CDR3 totals 16 residues. The chain's CDR3 is CASSPPGDRDTGELFF. The CDR3, as DNA: TGTGCCAGCAGCCCCCCTGGAGACCGGGACACCGGGGAGCTGTTTTTT. Together with reference TRBV5-6 and TRBJ2-2, the CDR3 gives the full variable domain: DAGVTQSPTHLIKTRGQQVTLRCSPKSGHDTVSWYQQALGQGPQFIFQYYEEEERQRGNFPDRFSGHQFPNYSSELNVNALLLGDSALYLCASSPPGDRDTGELFFGEGSRLTVL.

The chain recombines TRBV20-1 with TRBJ2-7; 8 nucleotides match TRBD2. J gave up 2 bases and V 2 bases, and 5 bases lay outside the gene matches. The CDR3 is 14 residues long. The V gene's germline CDR1 is DFQATT and CDR2 SNEGSKA (reference sequence). The CDR3 region is CSARLAGPPYEQYF. The CDR3 DNA is TGCAGTGCTAGACTAGCGGGTCCTCCCTACGAGCAGTACTTC.

V is TRBV6-1 and J is TRBJ1-6; 9 positions match TRBD1. Germline lookup yields CDR1 MNHNS and CDR2 SASEGT. The J segment lost 7 bases and the V segment lost 6 bases, leaving 7 bases of the junction unmatched. The CDR3 is 15 residues long. The CDR3 is CASSPGTGKNSPLHF. CDR3 coding DNA: TGTGCCAGCAGCCCTGGGACAGGGAAGAATTCACCCCTCCACTTT.

This clonotype was counted at least ten times. The chain couples TRBV20-1 to TRBJ2-5; D not resolved. The CDR3 is made up of 12 amino acids. V was trimmed by 3 bases and J by 5 bases, leaving 10 bases between them. Germline V gene lookup returns CDR1 DFQATT and CDR2 SNEGSKA (reference sequence). The CDR3 DNA follows: TGCAGTGCTAGCCGACCGTGGGAGACCCAGTACTTC. It is translated as CSASRPWETQYF.

This clonotype was detected many times. The chain links TRBV29-1 to TRBJ2-5; 7 nucleotides align to TRBD2. The J segment lost 1 base and the V segment lost 4 bases, leaving 6 bases of the junction unmatched. Germline V gives CDR1 SQVTM, CDR2 ANQGSEA. The CDR3 loop spans 14 amino acids. For the CDR3, the DNA is TGCAGCGTTGCCACCACTAGCGCCCAAGAGACCCAGTACTTC. This gives the protein CSVATTSAQETQYF.

This clonotype appeared many times. The chain is built from TRBV28 and TRBJ2-7; no reliable D call. V lost 3 bases and J 4 bases, leaving 10 bases between the germline ends. CDR3 size: 13 residues. CDR1 is MDHEN, CDR2 SYDVKM, per germline. CDR3 coding DNA: TGTGCCAGCAGTTTGGTCAGAGCTTACGAGCAGTACTTC. It is translated as CASSLVRAYEQYF.

This clonotype was seen a few times. The chain uses TRBV6-1 and TRBJ2-2; TRBD1 is a possible D gene (5 bases). This CDR3 is 15 amino acids long. V was trimmed by 6 bases and J by 5 bases, leaving 16 bases between them. Germline V gives CDR1 MNHNS, CDR2 SASEGT. The CDR3 here is CASRALGDTTGELFF. The CDR3 nucleotides read TGTGCCAGCAGGGCCCTAGGGGATACAACCGGGGAGCTGTTTTTT.

This clonotype was seen a few times. The chain has TRBV11-2 and TRBJ2-2; 11 positions agree with TRBD1. V gave up 5 bases and J gave up 4 bases; unmatched junction bases: 3. This CDR3 region has 15 residues. CDR1 is SGHAT, CDR2 FQNNGV, per germline. The CDR3 nucleotides read TGTGCCAGCAGCGGACAGGGGGCGGGCACCGGGGAGCTGTTTTTT. It yields the protein CASSGQGAGTGELFF.

This clonotype was detected ten times or more. The CDR3 reads CASTQARTPYEQYF. The CDR3 DNA reads as TGTGCCAGCACCCAAGCCAGGACCCCCTACGAGCAGTACTTC. This chain uses TRBV2 with TRBJ2-7; D is unresolved. The CDR3 loop spans 14 amino acids. V lost 7 bases and J lost 2, with 15 bases in between. The V gene's germline CDR1 is SNHLY and CDR2 FYNNEI.

At least ten counts were recorded for this clonotype. V is TRBV5-1 and J is TRBJ1-2, with D hard to call. Trimming removed 0 bases at V and 7 bases at J, with 16 bases between. The CDR3 covers 15 residues. The V gene's germline CDR1 is SGHRS and CDR2 YFSETQ. The DNA of the CDR3 is TGCGCCAGCAGCTTGGCCCAAACGGGTAGTGCTGGCTACACCTTC. It codes for CASSLAQTGSAGYTF.

The chain recombines TRBV28 with TRBJ1-5; 8 nucleotides line up with TRBD1. Germline V gives CDR1 MDHEN, CDR2 SYDVKM. V shed 5 bases, J shed 6 bases, and the junction held 6 bases outside the gene matches. The CDR3 is made up of 14 amino acids. The CDR3 spells CASSDRTGRQPQHF. For the CDR3, the DNA is TGTGCCAGCAGTGACCGGACAGGGCGTCAGCCCCAGCATTTT.

In its sample, this clonotype was seen many times. V gene TRBV28 combines with J gene TRBJ2-6; D is ambiguous. This CDR3 is built from 15 residues. V was pared by 3 bases and J by 4 bases, with 10 bases between. Germline V CDR1 and CDR2: MDHEN, SYDVKM. The CDR3 DNA follows: TGTGCCAGCAGTTTTCTGGCAGTCGGGGCCAACGTCCTGACTTTC. As protein: CASSFLAVGANVLTF. The complete variable domain, with remaining parts taken from reference TRBV28 and TRBJ2-6, reads DVKVTQSSRYLVKRTGEKVFLECVQDMDHENMFWYRQDPGLGLRLIYFSYDVKMKEKGDIPEGYSVSREKKERFSLILESASTNQTSMYLCASSFLAVGANVLTFGAGSRLTVL.

This clonotype was detected ten times or more. The chain joins TRBV27 to TRBJ2-7, with D perhaps matching TRBD1 or TRBD2 (5 bases each). The V and J ends lost 8 bases and 4 bases respectively, with 9 bases between them. CDR1 and CDR2 (germline): MNHEY, SMNVEV (reference sequence). The CDR3 sequence is 11 residues long. CDR3 sequence reads: CASGTTYEQYF. The CDR3 nucleotides are TGTGCCAGCGGGACGACGTACGAGCAGTACTTC.

This clonotype was picked up a small number of times. The chain combines TRBV4-3 with TRBJ2-7; D gene uncertain. The V end was cut by 2 bases, the J end by 0 bases, with 8 bases between. CDR1 and CDR2 from the germline V gene are LGHNA and YSLEER. The CDR3 sequence is 14 residues long. The CDR3 coding sequence is TGCGCCAGCAGCCAACGGCGGTACTCCTACGAGCAGTACTTC. Amino acid sequence: CASSQRRYSYEQYF.

Comments on this clonotype: At one of its ends the junction is not consistent with the germline gene, which may arise from a read error. V usage is TRBV27 and J usage is TRBJ2-7; the D call may be TRBD1 or TRBD2 (6 bases each). Germline CDR1 is MNHEY and CDR2 is SMNVEV (reference sequence). The CDR3 length is 14 residues. CDR3 residues: CAISESGATYEQYF. CDR3 DNA sequence: TGTGCCATCAGTGAGTCGGGGGCAACCTACGAGCAGTACTTC.

This clonotype was recorded many times. This chain uses TRBV3-1 with TRBJ2-7; D uncertain. Trimming took off 8 bases at V and 7 bases at J, with 12 bases between the two ends. The CDR3 is 11 residues long. Germline CDR1 reads LGHDT; CDR2 reads YNNKEL (reference sequence). CDR3: CASSTQREQYF. In DNA, the CDR3 is TGTGCCAGCTCCACCCAAAGGGAGCAGTACTTC.

This clonotype has more than one count but fewer than ten. The CDR3 here is CASSSEGLAGLRGTGELFF. CDR3 in DNA: TGTGCCAGCAGTTCAGAGGGACTAGCGGGCCTCAGAGGCACCGGGGAGCTGTTTTTT. The chain employs TRBV27 and TRBJ2-2; 12 positions agree with TRBD2. The CDR3 contains 19 residues. Germline CDR1 reads MNHEY; CDR2 reads SMNVEV (reference sequence). V shed 4 bases and J 4 bases; nucleotides not matched to a gene: 13.

This clonotype was seen only a few times. The J gene is TRBJ2-2, the V gene TRBV6-2 or TRBV6-3; TRBD1 matches 11 bases. The germline gives CDR1 MNHEY, CDR2 SVGEGT. The CDR3 runs to 16 residues. V trimming: 8 bases; J trimming: 6 bases; junction bases outside the gene matches: 11. CDR3 protein: CASGKMGTGGSGELFF. The CDR3 DNA reads as TGTGCCAGCGGTAAGATGGGGACAGGGGGATCCGGGGAGCTGTTTTTT.

The chain carries TRBV6-5 and TRBJ2-5; D is ambiguous. With 0 bases removed from V and 2 bases from J, the gap between germline ends came to 10 bases. This CDR3 comprises 15 residues. Germline V gives CDR1 MNHEY, CDR2 SVGAGI. The CDR3 loop reads CASSYSELSQETQYF. DNA of the CDR3: TGTGCCAGCAGTTACTCAGAGCTTTCGCAAGAGACCCAGTACTTC.

A word on this clonotype: This clone may be a read error of a much larger clone one base away. J is TRBJ2-7 and V is TRBV2; TRBD2 matches at 12 bases. Germline V gene lookup returns CDR1 SNHLY and CDR2 FYNNEI. The CDR3 loop spans 15 amino acids. CDR3 sequence: CAGRLLAGGAYEQYF. The CDR3 coding sequence is TGTGCCGGCAGATTACTAGCGGGAGGAGCCTACGAGCAGTACTTC.

The gene calls are TRBV19 and TRBJ2-7, with D perhaps matching TRBD1 or TRBD2 (5 bases each). V was shortened by 5 bases and J by 5 bases, with 19 bases between the two germline ends. Germline V lookup: CDR1 LNHDA, CDR2 SQIVND (reference sequence). The CDR3 contains 15 residues. In DNA, the CDR3 is TGTGCCAGTAGTTCCGCTCCCGGGACGTCCCACGAGCAGTACTTC. Translated: CASSSAPGTSHEQYF.

J is TRBJ2-5 and V is TRBV29-1, with D unresolved. Looked up from germline, CDR1 is SQVTM and CDR2 is ANQGSEA. V lost 7 bases to trimming and J lost 2 bases, with 11 bases between them. This CDR3 is 12 amino acids long. CDR3 in amino acids: CSAGPVQETQYF. CDR3 in DNA: TGCAGCGCTGGACCGGTACAAGAGACCCAGTACTTC.

The J gene is TRBJ2-2, the V gene TRBV2; D possibly matches TRBD1 or TRBD2 (5 bases each). Germline CDR1 and CDR2: SNHLY and FYNNEI. Trimming pared 4 bases from V and 7 bases from J, leaving 10 bases between. CDR3 size: 13 residues. The chain's CDR3 is CASSVRGGGELFF. CDR3 in DNA: TGTGCCAGCAGTGTGAGGGGTGGCGGGGAGCTGTTTTTT.

The chain carries TRBV20-1 and TRBJ1-2; 7 bases align to TRBD1. This CDR3 spans 13 amino acids. The J segment lost 3 bases and the V segment lost 6 bases, leaving 7 bases of the junction unmatched. Per the germline V gene, CDR1 is DFQATT and CDR2 is SNEGSKA (reference sequence). The CDR3 spells CSANAGTDYGYTF. CDR3 nucleotide sequence: TGCAGTGCCAATGCGGGGACAGACTATGGCTACACCTTC.